This passage covers 28 T cell receptor beta chains from one sample sequenced in a study of T cell repertoires and Cas9 in healthy adults. TCRdb's copy holds only in-frame clones and misses some; the assay was immunoSEQ multiplex PCR. The sample contains approximately 16,000 clones, about 89% of which appear only once. Material: Tregs (CD4+, CD25+, CD127-, CD137-, CD154-) from PBMCs; culture status not recorded. These receptors were taken from a human donor in good health.

The chain is built from TRBV28 and TRBJ2-1; 9 nucleotides agree with TRBD1. This CDR3 is built from 14 residues. The ends lost 6 bases at V and 10 bases at J; junction bases unmatched: 10. Per the germline V gene, CDR1 is MDHEN and CDR2 is SYDVKM. CDR3 nucleotides: TGTGCCAGCAGAGGACAGGGGAGATCCTGGGAGCAGTTCTTC. It is translated as CASRGQGRSWEQFF.

The chain uses TRBV5-6 and TRBJ1-1; D gene ambiguous. CDR1 and CDR2 (germline): SGHDT, YYEEEE. Trimming removed 3 bases at V and 0 bases at J, with 6 bases between. The CDR3 is 13 residues long. CDR3 DNA: TGTGCCAGCAGCTACGACATGAACACTGAAGCTTTCTTT. Translation gives CASSYDMNTEAFF. The full variable domain, its missing parts supplied by reference TRBV5-6 and TRBJ1-1, is DAGVTQSPTHLIKTRGQQVTLRCSPKSGHDTVSWYQQALGQGPQFIFQYYEEEERQRGNFPDRFSGHQFPNYSSELNVNALLLGDSALYLCASSYDMNTEAFFGQGTRLTVV.

This clone was observed a single time. V gene TRBV5-1 combines with J gene TRBJ1-4; D gene unclear. Germline CDR1 SGHRS, CDR2 YFSETQ. The CDR3 length is 16 residues. V lost 4 bases and J lost 0, with 13 bases in between. CDR3 protein: CASSPALQTTNEKLFF. CDR3 bases: TGCGCCAGCAGCCCGGCCCTACAGACAACTAATGAAAAACTGTTTTTT.

DNA for the CDR3: TGTGCCACCAGCCTAATAGTCAATACTGGGACTGAAGCTTTCTTT. Translating it yields CATSLIVNTGTEAFF. The chain combines TRBV15 with TRBJ1-1; D is unresolved. V lost 5 bases and J lost 5, with 18 bases in between. The CDR3 extends over 15 amino acids. The germline CDR1 and CDR2 sequences are LNHNV and YYDKDF (reference sequence).

The genes are TRBV6-5 and TRBJ1-3; 9 bases agree with TRBD1. CDR1 and CDR2 (germline): MNHEY, SVGAGI. The CDR3 length is 16 residues. After removal of 2 bases from V and 6 bases from J, the junction contained 8 bases not matched to a gene. In DNA form, the CDR3 reads TGTGCCAGCAGTTACGCCCCGGGGACAGGGCAAAACACCATATATTTT. Translating it yields CASSYAPGTGQNTIYF.

The chain combines TRBV19 with TRBJ2-5; D not certain. V lost 5 bases and J lost 2, with 9 bases in between. This CDR3 has 13 amino acids. Germline-derived CDR1 and CDR2 are LNHDA and SQIVND (reference sequence). The CDR3 nucleotides are TGTGCCAGTAGTTTGTTACTGCAAGAGACCCAGTACTTC. It encodes CASSLLLQETQYF. Filled out from reference TRBV19 and TRBJ2-5, the complete variable domain reads DGGITQSPKYLFRKEGQNVTLSCEQNLNHDAMYWYRQDPGQGLRLIYYSQIVNDFQKGDIAEGYSVSREKKESFPLTVTSAQKNPTAFYLCASSLLLQETQYFGPGTRLLVL.

This clone was seen a single time. The chain uses TRBV19 and TRBJ1-5; no clear D. The V gene's germline CDR1 is LNHDA and CDR2 SQIVND (reference sequence). The CDR3 extends over 18 amino acids. Trimming shortened V by 5 bases and J by 7 bases, and 27 bases separated the two germline ends. CDR3 sequence: CASSSSLLTEDPGQPQHF. CDR3 DNA sequence: TGTGCCAGTAGTTCCAGCCTTTTAACCGAAGATCCGGGACAGCCCCAGCATTTT.

Written as DNA, the CDR3 is TGTGCCAGCAGGACAGGTTATGGCTACACCTTC. It is translated as CASRTGYGYTF. The V call is TRBV27, the J call TRBJ1-2; D perhaps matches TRBD1 (6 bases). Germline V lookup: CDR1 MNHEY, CDR2 SMNVEV (reference sequence). The germline V and J ends were trimmed by 6 bases and 5 bases, with 7 bases remaining between them. The CDR3 extends over 11 amino acids.

This sequence joins TRBV9 and TRBJ2-1, with a possible D match to TRBD1 (6 bases). The CDR3 has 16 amino acids. Trimming shortened V by 4 bases and J by 0 bases, and 14 bases separated the two germline ends. CDR1 SGDLS and CDR2 YYNGEE come from the germline V gene. The CDR3 DNA sequence: TGTGCCAGCAGCCGGTCCACAGGGAGCTCCTACAATGAGCAGTTCTTC. It codes for CASSRSTGSSYNEQFF.

The chain carries TRBV6-6 and TRBJ1-2; perhaps TRBD1 as D (5 bases). CDR1 and CDR2 from the germline V gene are MNHNY and SVGAGI (reference sequence). The length of the CDR3 is 13 residues. V lost 5 bases, J lost 8 bases, and 15 bases lay in between. The DNA for the CDR3 is TGTGCCAGCAGTGGGGACGGAGGGCGAGGCTACACCTTC. Translated: CASSGDGGRGYTF.

This clone was detected once. This rearrangement joins TRBV4-2 to TRBJ2-2; 8 bases are shared with TRBD2. CDR1 is LGHNA and CDR2 is YNFKEQ in the germline V gene. The CDR3 extends over 16 amino acids. With 1 base clipped from V and 1 base from J, the junction kept 2 bases outside the gene matches. As DNA, the CDR3 is TGTGCCAGCAGCCAAGGGACTAGCCTGAACACCGGGGAGCTGTTTTTT. This gives the protein CASSQGTSLNTGELFF.

In DNA form, the CDR3 reads TGCAGCGTTGAGGGACTGGGCACTGAAGCTTTCTTT. Its translation: CSVEGLGTEAFF. The chain couples TRBV29-1 to TRBJ1-1; D perhaps matches TRBD1 (5 bases). The CDR3 runs 12 residues. Trimming pared 3 bases from V and 4 bases from J, leaving 9 bases between. Germline assignment: CDR1 SQVTM and CDR2 ANQGSEA.

This clone was recorded a few times. V gene TRBV10-2 combines with J gene TRBJ1-3, with a tentative D call TRBD1 (6 bases). Looked up from germline, CDR1 is WSHSY and CDR2 is SAAADI. Trimming left V 0 bases short and J 0 bases short, with 9 bases between. This CDR3 has 16 residues. The CDR3 reads CASSESIQGSGNTIYF. The CDR3 DNA follows: TGCGCCAGCAGTGAGTCGATACAGGGCTCTGGAAACACCATATATTTT.

The chain carries TRBV5-1 and TRBJ1-2; D perhaps matches TRBD1 (5 bases). CDR1 and CDR2 (germline): SGHRS, YFSETQ. V gave up 0 bases and J gave up 2 bases, with 8 bases separating them. The CDR3 totals 14 residues. The CDR3 DNA sequence: TGCGCCAGCAGCTTGGCATCAGGGAACTATGGCTACACCTTC. The encoded protein is CASSLASGNYGYTF.

The CDR3 DNA is TGCGCCAGCCAGCCGTCGGACCGGGCCGTGGGGGAGCAGTACTTC. Translation gives CASQPSDRAVGEQYF. The genes are TRBV5-1 and TRBJ2-7; D gene ambiguous. Germline V lookup: CDR1 SGHRS, CDR2 YFSETQ. The V end lost 7 bases, the J end lost 7 bases, and 24 bases lay between the germline ends. The CDR3 is 15 residues long. Based on the CDR3 plus reference TRBV5-1 and TRBJ2-7, the full variable domain is KAGVTQTPRYLIKTRGQQVTLSCSPISGHRSVSWYQQTPGQGLQFLFEYFSETQRNKGNFPGRFSGRQFSNSRSEMNVSTLELGDSALYLCASQPSDRAVGEQYFGPGTRLTVT.

This chain joins TRBV6-5 and TRBJ2-7; no definite D call. The CDR3 has 11 amino acids. V dropped 6 bases and J dropped 1 base, with 4 bases sitting between them. CDR1 and CDR2 from the germline V gene are MNHEY and SVGAGI. The CDR3 loop reads CASSESYEQYF. As DNA, the CDR3 is TGTGCCAGCAGCGAGTCCTACGAGCAGTACTTC.

The chain employs TRBV19 and TRBJ2-1; 7 nucleotides agree with TRBD1. The CDR3 has 15 residues. J lost 6 bases, V lost 1 base, and 6 bases had no gene match. The germline gives CDR1 LNHDA, CDR2 SQIVND (reference sequence). The CDR3 bases are TGTGCCAGTAGTATAGTTTCGGCAGGGGGCAATGAGCAGTTCTTC. This gives the protein CASSIVSAGGNEQFF. The whole variable domain, remainder taken from reference TRBV19 and TRBJ2-1, is DGGITQSPKYLFRKEGQNVTLSCEQNLNHDAMYWYRQDPGQGLRLIYYSQIVNDFQKGDIAEGYSVSREKKESFPLTVTSAQKNPTAFYLCASSIVSAGGNEQFFGPGTRLTVL.

V is TRBV7-8 and J is TRBJ2-1, with D possibly TRBD2 on 6 matching bases. Per the germline V gene, CDR1 is SGHVS and CDR2 is FQNEAQ. V gave up 2 bases and J gave up 13 bases, with 21 bases separating them. The CDR3 spans 15 residues. This chain's CDR3 is CASSLFGNSGLRQFF. As DNA, the CDR3 is TGTGCCAGCAGCTTATTTGGTAATAGCGGCTTGAGACAGTTCTTC.

The chain combines TRBV28 with TRBJ1-6, with 8 bases matching TRBD1. V was pared by 3 bases and J by 14 bases, with 9 bases of the junction left unmatched. CDR1 is MDHEN, CDR2 SYDVKM, per germline. CDR3 length: 14 residues. The CDR3 sequence is CASSFAGGFSALHF. The DNA of the CDR3 is TGTGCCAGCAGTTTCGCAGGGGGCTTTTCGGCCCTCCACTTT.

This chain uses TRBV2 with TRBJ1-2, with D uncertain. There are 12 residues in the CDR3. The ends were cut back, 4 bases at V and 2 bases at J, with 5 bases in the middle. CDR1 is SNHLY and CDR2 is FYNNEI in the germline V gene. This CDR3 is CASSGLNYGYTF. The CDR3 nucleotides read TGTGCCAGCAGTGGCCTAAACTATGGCTACACCTTC.

This chain connects TRBV6-5 to TRBJ2-3; 8 bases are shared with TRBD2. Germline CDR1 is MNHEY and CDR2 is SVGAGI. Trimming at V came to 5 bases and at J to 6 bases, leaving 7 bases not matched to a gene. This CDR3 is built from 14 residues. The CDR3 region has the DNA TGTGCCAGCAGTGGGACTAGTCTCCCGGATACGCAGTATTTT. Protein product: CASSGTSLPDTQYF.

The V gene is TRBV7-6, the J gene TRBJ1-1; D is undetermined. The CDR3 runs 12 residues. Germline CDR1 is SGHVS and CDR2 is FNYEAQ. Deletions cut 4 bases from V and 7 bases from J, with 10 bases between. The chain's CDR3 is CASSSAGFEAFF. As DNA, the CDR3 is TGTGCCAGCAGCTCAGCCGGCTTTGAAGCTTTCTTT.

The V call is TRBV7-2, the J call TRBJ2-7; 13 bases are a match to TRBD2. V lost 0 bases and J lost 2; bases outside the gene matches: 7. The CDR3 loop spans 18 amino acids. Germline assignment: CDR1 SGHTA and CDR2 FQGNSA. DNA for the CDR3: TGTGCCAGCAGCTTAGCACTAGCGGGGGGGCTCCTAACCTACGAGCAGTACTTC. It yields the protein CASSLALAGGLLTYEQYF.

This rearrangement joins TRBV5-1 to TRBJ1-2; TRBD1 might be the D (5 bases). CDR1 and CDR2 (germline): SGHRS, YFSETQ. This CDR3 region has 13 residues. V lost 4 bases and J 4 bases, leaving 11 bases between the germline ends. CDR3 nucleotides: TGCGCCAGCAGCCAGGGACTGCGCTATGGCTACACCTTC. The encoded protein is CASSQGLRYGYTF.

Of note for this clone: This sample also contains other DNA sequences that code for the same CDR3. This chain joins TRBV9 and TRBJ2-5, with 7 bases that match TRBD2. Looked up from germline, CDR1 is SGDLS and CDR2 is YYNGEE. This CDR3 has 16 amino acids. V shed 0 bases and J 5 bases; nucleotides not matched to a gene: 10. CDR3 in amino acids: CASSVGVAGEGETQYF. The CDR3 coding sequence is TGTGCCAGCAGCGTAGGGGTCGCGGGGGAGGGGGAGACCCAGTACTTC.

The V call is TRBV7-9, the J call TRBJ2-6, with 7 bases matching TRBD1. There are 16 residues in the CDR3. From germline, CDR1 is SEHNR and CDR2 FQNEAQ (reference sequence). Losses at the gene ends were 5 bases for V and 2 bases for J; bases not matched to a gene: 6. CDR3 nucleotides: TGTGCCAGCAGCACCAACAGGGGTGCTGGGGCCAACGTCCTGACTTTC. Translating it yields CASSTNRGAGANVLTF.

V is TRBV5-4 and J is TRBJ2-5, with 8 nucleotides matching TRBD1. The CDR3 sequence is 14 residues long. Germline trimming cut 6 bases from V and 5 bases from J; bases unmatched to any gene: 9. In germline, CDR1 is SGHNT, CDR2 YYREEE (reference sequence). CDR3 amino acids: CASKKDRAGETQYF. The CDR3 coding sequence is TGTGCCAGCAAAAAGGACAGGGCCGGGGAGACCCAGTACTTC. The full variable domain, its missing parts supplied by reference TRBV5-4 and TRBJ2-5, is ETGVTQSPTHLIKTRGQQVTLRCSSQSGHNTVSWYQQALGQGPQFIFQYYREEENGRGNFPPRFSGLQFPNYSSELNVNALELDDSALYLCASKKDRAGETQYFGPGTRLLVL.

The V gene is TRBV7-2, the J gene TRBJ2-1; 12 bases align to TRBD2. The CDR3 is 19 residues long. V shed 4 bases and J 0 bases; nucleotides not matched to a gene: 10. Germline lookup yields CDR1 SGHTA and CDR2 FQGNSA. This CDR3 is CASSSRPWTSGDSYNEQFF. CDR3 nucleotides: TGTGCCAGCAGCTCCAGGCCTTGGACTAGCGGGGACTCCTACAATGAGCAGTTCTTC.